Only one count was recorded for the clone carrying this T cell receptor (beta chain). What it binds is unknown. The data were obtained in a study of T cells in localized non-small cell lung cancer. Study-wide results and limits: Among the top 100 tumor clones, a median around 57 appeared in adjacent lung. Uninvolved adjacent lung had the highest recorded T cell clonality, with tumor below it. Overall survival was longer when the density of T cells in the blood was higher.

The germline gives CDR1 MNHEY, CDR2 SMNVEV (reference sequence). The CDR3 sequence is 15 residues long. V dropped 5 bases and J dropped 2; count of bases not matched to a gene: 9. Clones were read by immunoSEQ multiplex PCR, and TCRdb kept only the in-frame ones, dropping some. Among about 54,000 clones, under 85% were seen once, and the ten largest hold 15% to 20%. V is TRBV27 and J is TRBJ2-7, with TRBD1 identical over 7 bases. This receptor was obtained from a female donor older than 55 with stage II squamous cell lung carcinoma. Sequences were derived from peripheral blood, sampled before any cancer treatment. Here the CDR3 reads CASSPQGLLPYEQYF. As DNA, the CDR3 is TGTGCCAGCAGTCCACAGGGGCTCCTACCCTACGAGCAGTACTTC.